These 20 T cell receptor beta chains share one sample of origin, sequenced in a study of control samples from healthy donors and cancer patients. TCRdb keeps only in-frame clones here, not all; method: immunoSEQ multiplex PCR. Here the sample spans 110,000 to 150,000 clones, 89% being singletons. The sample comprised blood. These TCRs come from a man between 25 and 39 years old in good health.

The CDR3 DNA sequence: TGTGCCAGCAGCTTTGGCGGGGGGGCATTGGAGACCCAGTACTTC. Its translation is CASSFGGGALETQYF. The rearrangement links TRBV5-4 to TRBJ2-5, with 9 nucleotides matching TRBD2. This CDR3 region has 15 residues. J gave up 5 bases and V 2 bases, and 7 bases lay outside the gene matches. Germline lookup yields CDR1 SGHNT and CDR2 YYREEE (reference sequence).

V gene TRBV7-2 combines with J gene TRBJ2-3; no clear D. V was clipped by 5 bases and J by 1 base, with 13 bases between them. Germline V lookup: CDR1 SGHTA, CDR2 FQGNSA. This CDR3 contains 15 residues. CDR3 DNA: TGTGCCAGCAGCCCTGACGGGTTAGGCACAGATACGCAGTATTTT. Translated: CASSPDGLGTDTQYF.

The V and J genes are TRBV19 and TRBJ1-1; D ambiguous. The CDR3 loop spans 14 amino acids. In germline, CDR1 is LNHDA, CDR2 SQIVND (reference sequence). Between the trimmed V and J ends, which lost 7 bases and 4 bases, there was a span of 16 bases. Written as DNA, the CDR3 is TGTGCCAGTACCCCGGGATCCGCCGGCACTGAAGCTTTCTTT. Translated, it gives CASTPGSAGTEAFF.

The V and J genes are TRBV7-9 and TRBJ2-7, with 10 positions matching TRBD1. The CDR3 is 13 residues long. Looked up from germline, CDR1 is SEHNR and CDR2 is FQNEAQ (reference sequence). V gave up 5 bases and J gave up 7 bases; unmatched junction bases: 5. The CDR3 sequence is CASSRGTGVEQYF. In DNA form, the CDR3 reads TGTGCCAGCAGCCGCGGGACAGGGGTTGAGCAGTACTTC.

The chain combines TRBV6-5 with TRBJ2-1; D is undetermined. Germline assignment: CDR1 MNHEY and CDR2 SVGAGI. This CDR3 has 15 amino acids. V was shortened by 6 bases and J by 0 bases, with 12 bases between the two germline ends. This CDR3 is CASSLALSSYNEQFF. In DNA, the CDR3 is TGTGCCAGCAGCCTCGCCCTAAGCTCCTACAATGAGCAGTTCTTC.

The chain combines TRBV4-3 with TRBJ1-6; TRBD1 aligns across 9 bases. The V and J ends lost 1 base and 6 bases, in that order; junction bases with no gene match: 7. CDR1 and CDR2 from the germline V gene are LGHNA and YSLEER. The CDR3 totals 17 residues. The CDR3 DNA sequence: TGCGCCAGCAGCCAAGTTACAGGGGGCGGGAGTAATTCACCCCTCCACTTT. This sequence encodes CASSQVTGGGSNSPLHF.

CDR3 sequence reads: CASTRQRVAFF. For the CDR3, the DNA is TGTGCCAGCACTCGACAGAGGGTCGCTTTCTTT. This sequence joins TRBV25-1 and TRBJ1-1; a possible D gene is TRBD1 (5 bases). The CDR3 covers 11 residues. V was trimmed by 7 bases and J by 11 bases, leaving 14 bases between them. Germline V gives CDR1 MGHDK, CDR2 SYGVNS.

The rearrangement links TRBV14 to TRBJ1-1; D is unresolved. V was clipped by 0 bases and J by 6 bases, with 8 bases between them. The CDR3 length is 13 residues. CDR1 and CDR2 (germline): SGHDN, FVKESK. Here the CDR3 DNA reads TGTGCCAGCAGCCAAGATTGGCGCGCTGAAGCTTTCTTT. It yields the protein CASSQDWRAEAFF.

V and J are TRBV5-6 and TRBJ2-7; D may correspond to TRBD1 or TRBD2 (5 bases each). The germline V gene has CDR1 SGHDT and CDR2 YYEEEE. V gave up 6 bases and J gave up 4 bases, with 8 bases separating them. The CDR3 length is 11 residues. The CDR3 DNA reads as TGTGCCAGCACAGAGGGGTACGAGCAGTACTTC. This translates into CASTEGYEQYF.

The chain links TRBV6-2 or TRBV6-3 to TRBJ2-5; tentatively, D is TRBD1 or TRBD2 (5 bases each). This CDR3 is 16 amino acids long. From germline, CDR1 is MNHEY and CDR2 SVGEGT. Trimming removed 5 bases from V and 2 bases from J, with 18 bases in between. CDR3 residues: CASSAHKMGPQETQYF. The CDR3 nucleotides are TGTGCCAGCAGTGCACACAAAATGGGACCTCAAGAGACCCAGTACTTC.

Many counts were recorded for this clone. This chain links TRBV5-6 with TRBJ2-5; TRBD1 matches at 8 bases. Germline lookup yields CDR1 SGHDT and CDR2 YYEEEE. The CDR3 has 15 residues. Trimming took 4 bases from V and 5 from J; bases not matched to a gene: 10. CDR3 amino acids: CASSPSTGAGETQYF. CDR3 bases: TGTGCCAGCAGCCCCTCGACAGGGGCGGGGGAGACCCAGTACTTC.

This clone was observed once. This chain uses TRBV5-1 with TRBJ2-3; 14 nucleotides agree with TRBD2. The germline V gene has CDR1 SGHRS and CDR2 YFSETQ. The length of the CDR3 is 17 residues. V gave up 4 bases and J gave up 0 bases; unmatched junction bases: 4. The CDR3 loop is CASSHGTSGSSTDTQYF. DNA of the CDR3: TGCGCCAGCAGCCATGGGACTAGCGGGAGCAGCACAGATACGCAGTATTTT.

The chain joins TRBV2 to TRBJ2-5; perhaps TRBD2 as D (6 bases). The CDR3 is 14 amino acids. Germline-derived CDR1 and CDR2 are SNHLY and FYNNEI. V lost 8 bases, J lost 5 bases, and 18 bases lay in between. The CDR3 sequence: CASAGDAGMETQYF. The CDR3 bases are TGTGCCAGCGCTGGTGACGCGGGGATGGAGACCCAGTACTTC.

The chain is built from TRBV5-4 and TRBJ2-6; TRBD1 agrees at 9 bases. Germline V CDR1 and CDR2: SGHNT, YYREEE (reference sequence). Trimming removed 4 bases from V and 0 bases from J; junction bases left unmatched: 8. CDR3 length: 18 amino acids. The CDR3 nucleotides are TGTGCCAGCAGCCTCCGGACAGGGGCGAACTCTGGGGCCAACGTCCTGACTTTC. Protein sequence: CASSLRTGANSGANVLTF.

This rearrangement joins TRBV24-1 to TRBJ1-5; 10 positions agree with TRBD1. J gave up 0 bases and V 10 bases, and 20 bases lay outside the gene matches. Germline lookup yields CDR1 KGHDR and CDR2 SFDVKD. The CDR3 is made up of 20 amino acids. The CDR3 protein is CATLGTGDIIINCSNQPQHF. CDR3 sequence (DNA): TGTGCCACTCTCGGGACAGGGGACATAATAATAAATTGTAGCAATCAGCCCCAGCATTTT.

This clone appeared many times. CDR3 sequence: CASSLVSPGAGNTIYF. Written as DNA, the CDR3 is TGTGCCAGCAGCTTAGTCAGCCCTGGGGCTGGAAACACCATATATTTT. The chain recombines TRBV7-2 with TRBJ1-3; the D is unclear. The V end lost 1 base, the J end lost 2 bases, and 12 bases lay between the germline ends. CDR3 size: 16 residues. The germline V gene has CDR1 SGHTA and CDR2 FQGNSA.

The chain is built from TRBV18 and TRBJ1-2; D unclear. V was cut by 0 bases and J by 3 bases, with 8 bases left in between. The CDR3 has 14 residues. The germline V gene has CDR1 KGHSH and CDR2 LQKENI. CDR3 coding DNA: TGTGCCAGCTCACCACCTCCCGTTGACTATGGCTACACCTTC. It codes for CASSPPPVDYGYTF.

This clone was counted a single time. V usage is TRBV9 and J usage is TRBJ2-7, with 11 bases aligning to TRBD1. From germline, CDR1 is SGDLS and CDR2 YYNGEE. The CDR3 covers 16 residues. The J segment lost 7 bases and the V segment lost 3 bases, leaving 12 bases of the junction unmatched. CDR3 sequence (DNA): TGTGCCAGCAGCGCCCCTACCGGGACAGGGGGAGGGGAGCAGTACTTC. Translation gives CASSAPTGTGGGEQYF.

In DNA form, the CDR3 reads TGTGCCAGCACAGGACTATCATGGCATCAATCAAACGGGGATGAAAAACTGTTTTTT. It is translated as CASTGLSWHQSNGDEKLFF. The chain carries TRBV5-8 and TRBJ1-4; D is undetermined. The CDR3 spans 19 residues. V lost 6 bases to trimming and J lost 6 bases, with 30 bases between them. Germline V gene lookup returns CDR1 SGHTS and CDR2 YDEGEE.

The V and J genes are TRBV19 and TRBJ1-4, with D unresolved. Per germline, CDR1 LNHDA and CDR2 SQIVND (reference sequence). The CDR3 spans 14 residues. V shed 5 bases and J shed 2 bases, with 9 bases lying between them. As DNA, the CDR3 is TGTGCCAGTAGTCTAGCGGCTACTAATGAAAAACTGTTTTTT. As protein: CASSLAATNEKLFF.